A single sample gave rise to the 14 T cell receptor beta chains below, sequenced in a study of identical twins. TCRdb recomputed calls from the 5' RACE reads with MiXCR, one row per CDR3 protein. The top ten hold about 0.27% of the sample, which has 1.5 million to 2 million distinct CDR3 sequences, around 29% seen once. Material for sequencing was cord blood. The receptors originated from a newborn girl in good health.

The CDR3: CASSYFIAGEQFF. DNA for the CDR3: TGTGCCAGCAGTTACTTCATAGCGGGGGAGCAGTTCTTC. This chain connects TRBV6-2 or TRBV6-3 to TRBJ2-1; 8 bases agree with TRBD2. This CDR3 spans 13 amino acids. CDR1 MNHEY and CDR2 SVGEGT come from the germline V gene. The trim removed 1 base at V and 10 bases at J, leaving 3 bases unmatched.

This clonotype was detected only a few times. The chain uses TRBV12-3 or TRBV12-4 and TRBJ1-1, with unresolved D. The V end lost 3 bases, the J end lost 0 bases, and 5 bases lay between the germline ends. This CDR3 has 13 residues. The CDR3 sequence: CASSFDLNTEAFF. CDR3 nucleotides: TGTGCCAGCAGTTTCGACCTGAACACTGAAGCTTTCTTT.

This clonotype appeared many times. CDR3 loop: CASSLLLGGDIQYF. In DNA form, the CDR3 reads TGTGCCAGCAGCCTTCTGCTAGGGGGGGACATTCAGTACTTC. The J gene is TRBJ2-4, the V gene TRBV3-1, with a weak D call TRBD2 (7 bases). The V gene lost 4 bases and the J gene lost 8 bases, with 15 bases spanning the gap. CDR3 length: 14 residues. Germline CDR1 is LGHDT and CDR2 is YNNKEL (reference sequence).

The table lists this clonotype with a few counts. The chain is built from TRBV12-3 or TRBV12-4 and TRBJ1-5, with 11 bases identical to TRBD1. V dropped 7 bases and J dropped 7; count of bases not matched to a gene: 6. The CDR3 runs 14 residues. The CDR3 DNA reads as TGTGCCAGCACCCTAGGGACAGGGGGACAGCCCCAGCATTTT. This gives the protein CASTLGTGGQPQHF.

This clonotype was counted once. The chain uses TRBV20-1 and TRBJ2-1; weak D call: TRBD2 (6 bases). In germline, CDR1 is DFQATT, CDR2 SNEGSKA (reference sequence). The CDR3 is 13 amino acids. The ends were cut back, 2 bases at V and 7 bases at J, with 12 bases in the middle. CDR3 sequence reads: CSARPGGENEQFF. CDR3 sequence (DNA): TGCAGTGCTAGACCAGGCGGGGAGAATGAGCAGTTCTTC.

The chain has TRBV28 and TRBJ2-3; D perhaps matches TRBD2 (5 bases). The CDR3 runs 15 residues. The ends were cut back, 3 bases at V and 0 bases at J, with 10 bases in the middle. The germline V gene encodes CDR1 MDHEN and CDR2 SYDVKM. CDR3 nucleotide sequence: TGTGCCAGCAGTTTGTGGCCTAGCAGCACAGATACGCAGTATTTT. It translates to CASSLWPSSTDTQYF. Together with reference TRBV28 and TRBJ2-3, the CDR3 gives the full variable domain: DVKVTQSSRYLVKRTGEKVFLECVQDMDHENMFWYRQDPGLGLRLIYFSYDVKMKEKGDIPEGYSVSREKKERFSLILESASTNQTSMYLCASSLWPSSTDTQYFGPGTRLTVL.

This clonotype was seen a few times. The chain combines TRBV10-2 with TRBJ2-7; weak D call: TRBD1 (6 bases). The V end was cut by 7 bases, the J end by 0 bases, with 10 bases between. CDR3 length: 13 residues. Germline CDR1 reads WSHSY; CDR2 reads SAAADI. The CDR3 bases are TGCGCCAGCAACCCGACAGGCTCCTACGAGCAGTACTTC. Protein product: CASNPTGSYEQYF.

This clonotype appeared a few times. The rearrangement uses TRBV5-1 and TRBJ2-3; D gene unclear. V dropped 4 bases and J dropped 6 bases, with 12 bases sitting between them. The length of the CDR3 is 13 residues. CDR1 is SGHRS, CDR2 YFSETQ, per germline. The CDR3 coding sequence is TGCGCCAGCAGCAAACACGAGGCTGATACGCAGTATTTT. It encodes CASSKHEADTQYF.

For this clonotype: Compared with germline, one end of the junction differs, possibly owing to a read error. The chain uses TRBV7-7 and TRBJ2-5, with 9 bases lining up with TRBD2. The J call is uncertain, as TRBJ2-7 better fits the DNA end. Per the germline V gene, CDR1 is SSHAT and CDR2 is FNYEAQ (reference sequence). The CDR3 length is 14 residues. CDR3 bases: TGTGCTAGCAGCTTAGCCAGACTAGCGGACGAGCAGTACTTC. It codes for CASSLARLADEQYF.

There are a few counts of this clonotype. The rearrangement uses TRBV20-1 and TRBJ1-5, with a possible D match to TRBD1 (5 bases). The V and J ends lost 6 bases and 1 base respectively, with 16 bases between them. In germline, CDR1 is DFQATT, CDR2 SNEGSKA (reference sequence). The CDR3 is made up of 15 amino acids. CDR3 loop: CSAASGAGSNQPQHF. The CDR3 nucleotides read TGCAGTGCCGCCTCCGGTGCAGGGAGCAATCAGCCCCAGCATTTT.

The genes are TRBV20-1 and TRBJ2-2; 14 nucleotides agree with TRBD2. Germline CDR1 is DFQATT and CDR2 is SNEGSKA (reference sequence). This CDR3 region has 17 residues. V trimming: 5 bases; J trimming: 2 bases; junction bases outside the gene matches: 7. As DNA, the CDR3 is TGCAGTGCTCCGGGACTAGCGGGAGAGCGTAACACCGGGGAGCTGTTTTTT. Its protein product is CSAPGLAGERNTGELFF.

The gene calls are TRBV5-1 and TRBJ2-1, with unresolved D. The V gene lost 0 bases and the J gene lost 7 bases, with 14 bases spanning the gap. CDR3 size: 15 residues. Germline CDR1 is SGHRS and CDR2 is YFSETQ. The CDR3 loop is CASSLEGLGINEQFF. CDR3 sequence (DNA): TGCGCCAGCAGCTTGGAAGGCCTAGGTATTAATGAGCAGTTCTTC.

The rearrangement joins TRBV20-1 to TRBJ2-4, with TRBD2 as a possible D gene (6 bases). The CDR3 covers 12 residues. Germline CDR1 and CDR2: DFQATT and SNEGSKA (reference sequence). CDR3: CRAEGGKNIQYF. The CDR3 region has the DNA TGCAGGGCAGAGGGAGGCAAAAACATTCAGTACTTC.

The CDR3 DNA reads as TGTGCCAGCAGCCAAGAAGGGAGACTAGCGGGACTAACCAATGAGCAGTACTTC. It codes for CASSQEGRLAGLTNEQYF. J is TRBJ2-5 and V is TRBV3-1, with 11 bases matching TRBD2. The CDR3 contains 18 residues. J gave up 11 bases and V 0 bases, and 17 bases lay outside the gene matches. CDR1 and CDR2 (germline): LGHDT, YNNKEL (reference sequence).